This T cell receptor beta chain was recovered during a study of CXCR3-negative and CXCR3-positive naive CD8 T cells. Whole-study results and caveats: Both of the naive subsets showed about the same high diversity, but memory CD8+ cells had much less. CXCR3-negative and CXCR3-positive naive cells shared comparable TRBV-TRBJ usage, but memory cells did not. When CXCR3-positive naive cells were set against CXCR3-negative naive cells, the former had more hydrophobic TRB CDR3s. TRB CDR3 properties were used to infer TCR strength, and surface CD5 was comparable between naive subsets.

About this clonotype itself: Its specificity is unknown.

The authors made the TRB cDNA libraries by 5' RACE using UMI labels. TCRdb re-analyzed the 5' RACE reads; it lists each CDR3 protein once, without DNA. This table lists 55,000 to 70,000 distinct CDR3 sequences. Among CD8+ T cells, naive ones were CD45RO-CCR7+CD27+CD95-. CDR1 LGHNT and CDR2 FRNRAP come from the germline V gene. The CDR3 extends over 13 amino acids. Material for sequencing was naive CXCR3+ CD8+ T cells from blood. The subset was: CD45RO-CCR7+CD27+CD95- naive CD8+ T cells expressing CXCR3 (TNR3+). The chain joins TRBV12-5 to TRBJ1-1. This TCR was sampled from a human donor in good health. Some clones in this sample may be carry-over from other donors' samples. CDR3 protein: CASGLVTETEAFF.